This T cell receptor beta chain came from a study of T cell repertoires in cytomegalovirus infection. Study results and limitations: The study found HLA-C-restricted CMV-specific TCR beta clonotypes dominating the ex vivo response.

The CDR3 has 16 residues. From germline, CDR1 is MNHEY and CDR2 SMNVEV (reference sequence). The ends were cut back, 2 bases at V and 0 bases at J, with 11 bases in the middle. Each CDR3 protein gets one entry after TCRdb re-called the reads with MiXCR. The repertoire holds 700,000 to 900,000 distinct CDR3 sequences, with roughly 28% as singletons. About this clonotype: What it binds is not known. A much larger clone differs from this one at a single base, so this may be a read error.

This TCR was recovered from a human donor in good health (CMV status not recorded). Some clones in this sample may be carry-over from other donors' samples. The genes are TRBV27 and TRBJ2-1; unclear D gene. Sequenced here: cultured CD8+ T cells from PBMCs, sampled from culture after CMV antigen stimulation. The CDR3 reads CASSLPTDPSYNEQFF. DNA for the CDR3: TGTGCCAGCAGTTTACCGACGGACCCCTCCTACAATGAGCAGTTCTTC.